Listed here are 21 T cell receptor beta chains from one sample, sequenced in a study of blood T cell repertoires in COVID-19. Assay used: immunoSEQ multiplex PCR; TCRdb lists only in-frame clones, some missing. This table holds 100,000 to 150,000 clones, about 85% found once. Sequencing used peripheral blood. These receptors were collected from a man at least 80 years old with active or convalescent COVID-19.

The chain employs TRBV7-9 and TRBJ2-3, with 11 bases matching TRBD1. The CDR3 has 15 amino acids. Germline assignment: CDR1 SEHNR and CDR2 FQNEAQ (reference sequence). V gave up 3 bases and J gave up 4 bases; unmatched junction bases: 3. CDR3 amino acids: CASSFQGQGADTQYF. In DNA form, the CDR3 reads TGTGCCAGCAGCTTTCAGGGACAGGGGGCAGATACGCAGTATTTT.

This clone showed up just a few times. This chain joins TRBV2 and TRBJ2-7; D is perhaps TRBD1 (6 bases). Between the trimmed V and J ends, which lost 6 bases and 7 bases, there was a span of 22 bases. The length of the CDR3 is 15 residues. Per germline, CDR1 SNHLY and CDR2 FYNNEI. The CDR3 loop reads CASRGISGAEGEQYF. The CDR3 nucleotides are TGTGCCAGCAGAGGGATTTCAGGGGCGGAAGGGGAGCAGTACTTC.

CDR3 loop: CASSYRAGVSYQETQYF. DNA for the CDR3: TGTGCCAGCAGCTACAGAGCGGGAGTTTCGTACCAAGAGACCCAGTACTTC. V usage is TRBV13 and J usage is TRBJ2-5; TRBD2 matches at 8 bases. From germline, CDR1 is PRHDT and CDR2 FYEKMQ (reference sequence). V trimming: 4 bases; J trimming: 0 bases; junction bases outside the gene matches: 10. This CDR3 has 17 residues.

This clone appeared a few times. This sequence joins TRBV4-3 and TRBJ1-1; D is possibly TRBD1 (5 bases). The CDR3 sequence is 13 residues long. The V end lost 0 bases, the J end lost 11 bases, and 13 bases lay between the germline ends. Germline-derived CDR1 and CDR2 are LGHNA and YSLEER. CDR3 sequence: CASSQDQGRAAFF. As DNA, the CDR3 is TGCGCCAGCAGCCAAGATCAGGGCAGGGCCGCTTTCTTT.

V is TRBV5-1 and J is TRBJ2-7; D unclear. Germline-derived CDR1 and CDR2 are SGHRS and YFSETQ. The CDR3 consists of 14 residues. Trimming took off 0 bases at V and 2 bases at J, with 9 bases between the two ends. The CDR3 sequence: CASSLGARAYEQYF. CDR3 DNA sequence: TGCGCCAGCAGCTTGGGGGCGAGAGCCTACGAGCAGTACTTC.

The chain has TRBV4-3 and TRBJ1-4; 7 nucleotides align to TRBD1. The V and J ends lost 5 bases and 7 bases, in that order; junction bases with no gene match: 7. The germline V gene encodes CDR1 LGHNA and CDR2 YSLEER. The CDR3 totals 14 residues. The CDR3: CASSGTDPTEKLFF. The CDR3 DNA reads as TGCGCCAGCAGCGGGACAGACCCCACTGAAAAACTGTTTTTT.

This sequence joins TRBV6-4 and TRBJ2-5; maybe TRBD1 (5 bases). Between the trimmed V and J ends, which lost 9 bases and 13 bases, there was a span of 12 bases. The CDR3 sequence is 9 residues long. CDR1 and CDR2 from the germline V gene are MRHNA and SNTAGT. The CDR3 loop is CASKGWGYF. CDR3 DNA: TGTGCCAGTAAGGGGTGGGGGTACTTC.

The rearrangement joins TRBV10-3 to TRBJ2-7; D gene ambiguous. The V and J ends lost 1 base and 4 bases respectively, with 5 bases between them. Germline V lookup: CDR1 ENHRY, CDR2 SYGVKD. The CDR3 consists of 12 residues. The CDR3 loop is CAISEYRYEQYF. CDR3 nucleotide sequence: TGTGCCATCAGTGAGTACCGGTACGAGCAGTACTTC.

CDR3 sequence reads: CASSLVTGVIGYNEQFF. The CDR3 nucleotides read TGTGCCAGCAGCTTGGTAACAGGCGTAATCGGGTACAATGAGCAGTTCTTC. This chain uses TRBV5-6 with TRBJ2-1; tentatively, D is TRBD1 (5 bases). Per germline, CDR1 SGHDT and CDR2 YYEEEE. V was shortened by 0 bases and J by 4 bases, with 17 bases between the two germline ends. The CDR3 is 17 residues long.

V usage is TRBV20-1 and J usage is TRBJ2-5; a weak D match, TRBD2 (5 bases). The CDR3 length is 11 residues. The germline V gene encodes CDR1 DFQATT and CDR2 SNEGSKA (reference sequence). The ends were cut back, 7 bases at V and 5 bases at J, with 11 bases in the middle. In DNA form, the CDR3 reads TGCAGTGTGGAGAGGGAGGAGACCCAGTACTTC. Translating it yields CSVEREETQYF.

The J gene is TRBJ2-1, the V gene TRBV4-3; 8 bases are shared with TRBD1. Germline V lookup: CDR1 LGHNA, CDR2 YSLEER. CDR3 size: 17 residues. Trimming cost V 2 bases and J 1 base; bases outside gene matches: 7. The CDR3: CASSQRAGGWSYNEQFF. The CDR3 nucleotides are TGCGCCAGCAGCCAAAGGGCAGGGGGCTGGTCCTACAATGAGCAGTTCTTC.

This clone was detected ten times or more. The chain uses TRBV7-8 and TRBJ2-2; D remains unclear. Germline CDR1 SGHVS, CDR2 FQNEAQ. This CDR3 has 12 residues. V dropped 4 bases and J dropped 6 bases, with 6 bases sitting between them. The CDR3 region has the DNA TGTGCCAGCAGCTCACTTTCCGGGGAGCTGTTTTTT. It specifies CASSSLSGELFF.

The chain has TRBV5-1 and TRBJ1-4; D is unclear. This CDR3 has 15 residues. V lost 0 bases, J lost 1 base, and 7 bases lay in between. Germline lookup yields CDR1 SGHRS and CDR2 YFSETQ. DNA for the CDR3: TGCGCCAGCAGCTTGGCGGGATTAACTAATGAAAAACTGTTTTTT. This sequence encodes CASSLAGLTNEKLFF.

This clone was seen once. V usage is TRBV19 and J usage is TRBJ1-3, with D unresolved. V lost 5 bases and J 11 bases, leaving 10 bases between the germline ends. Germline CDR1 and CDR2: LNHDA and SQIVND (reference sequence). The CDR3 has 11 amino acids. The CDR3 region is CASSSPGSIYF. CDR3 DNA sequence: TGTGCCAGTAGTTCCCCCGGGTCCATATATTTT.

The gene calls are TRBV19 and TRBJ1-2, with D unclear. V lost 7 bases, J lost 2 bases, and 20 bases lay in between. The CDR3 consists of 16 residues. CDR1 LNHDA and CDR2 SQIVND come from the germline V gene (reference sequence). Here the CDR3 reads CASIITASSPNYGYTF. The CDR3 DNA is TGTGCCAGTATTATTACAGCATCCTCTCCCAACTATGGCTACACCTTC.

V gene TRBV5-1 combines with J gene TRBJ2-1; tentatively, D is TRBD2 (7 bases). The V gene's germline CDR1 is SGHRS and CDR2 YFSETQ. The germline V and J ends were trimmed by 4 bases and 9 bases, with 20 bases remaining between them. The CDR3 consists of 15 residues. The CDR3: CASSPTGGFEGEQFF. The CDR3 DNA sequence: TGCGCCAGCAGCCCGACGGGGGGCTTTGAGGGTGAGCAGTTCTTC.

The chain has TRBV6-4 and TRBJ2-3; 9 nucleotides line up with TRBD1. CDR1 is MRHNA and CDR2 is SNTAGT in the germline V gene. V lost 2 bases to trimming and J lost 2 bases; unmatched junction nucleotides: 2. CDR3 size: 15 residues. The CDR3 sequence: CASSDGTGNTDTQYF. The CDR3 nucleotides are TGTGCCAGCAGTGACGGGACAGGGAACACAGATACGCAGTATTTT.

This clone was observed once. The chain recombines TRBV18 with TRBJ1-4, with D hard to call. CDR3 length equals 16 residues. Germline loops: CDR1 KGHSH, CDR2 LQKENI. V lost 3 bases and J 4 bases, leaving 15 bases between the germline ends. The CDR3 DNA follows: TGTGCCAGCTCACCCCGGGAGATGGACGTTAATGAAAAACTGTTTTTT. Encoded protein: CASSPREMDVNEKLFF.

The CDR3 protein is CASGSVAGNNEQFF. The CDR3 DNA reads as TGTGCCAGCGGCTCGGTAGCGGGAAATAATGAGCAGTTCTTC. The V gene is TRBV7-2, the J gene TRBJ2-1, with TRBD2 matching 8 bases. The CDR3 runs to 14 residues. In germline, CDR1 is SGHTA, CDR2 FQGNSA. V was clipped by 8 bases and J by 7 bases; unmatched bases: 10.

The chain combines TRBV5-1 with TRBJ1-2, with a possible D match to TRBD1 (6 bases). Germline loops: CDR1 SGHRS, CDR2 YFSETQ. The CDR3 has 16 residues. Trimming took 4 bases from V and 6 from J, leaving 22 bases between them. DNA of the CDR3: TGCGCCAGCAGCGCCCCCGTTGGGGGGGGCATTGATGGCTACACCTTC. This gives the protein CASSAPVGGGIDGYTF.

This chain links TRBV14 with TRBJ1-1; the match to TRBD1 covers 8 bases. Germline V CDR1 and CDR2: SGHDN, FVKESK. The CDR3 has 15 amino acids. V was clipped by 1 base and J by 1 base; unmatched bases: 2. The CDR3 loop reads CASSQGDRGNTEAFF. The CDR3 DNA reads TGTGCCAGCAGCCAAGGAGACAGGGGGAACACTGAAGCTTTCTTT.